This TCR beta chain comes out of a study of blood T cell repertoires in COVID-19. Across the whole study: There were acute and convalescent COVID-19 samples, and they came from the United States, Italy and Spain. T cells, B-cell-depleted T cells, or PBMCs supplied cDNA or gDNA.

The CDR3 is 15 residues long. Trimming took off 10 bases at V and 0 bases at J, with 17 bases between the two ends. The germline V gene has CDR1 ENHRY and CDR2 SYGVKD. A single count supports this clone. The authors' processing: Quantification of nucleated cells was approximated via reference gene primer amplification. Sequencing was performed with immunoSEQ multiplex PCR; in TCRdb, only in-frame clones are kept and a portion is missing. V, J and clone size are taken as reported in that table, and D and trimming were inferred from the DNA itself. The repertoire holds some 90,000 clones, 90% to 95% seen once, with around 3.9% in the top ten.

The V call is TRBV10-3, the J call TRBJ2-3, with D perhaps matching TRBD1 (6 bases). The receptor was isolated from a woman aged 45 to 65 in a cohort sampled during active COVID-19. Sequenced sample: peripheral blood. For the CDR3, the DNA is TGTGCCACCAGGGGACACCGAAATAGCACAGATACGCAGTATTTT. As protein: CATRGHRNSTDTQYF.